This T cell receptor beta chain is drawn from a study of blood T cell repertoires in COVID-19. Across the whole study: T cells, B-cell-depleted T cells, or PBMCs provided the cDNA or gDNA that served as material.

As handled by the study authors: Amplification with reference gene primers provided the estimates of nucleated cell counts. TCRdb keeps only in-frame clones here, not all; method: immunoSEQ multiplex PCR. The V and J calls and the clone size are those of that table, but D and trimming were determined from the DNA. The table has about 140,000 clones, over 60% seen once. Germline CDR1 and CDR2: SGHKS and YYEKEE (reference sequence). Trimming shortened V by 4 bases and J by 0 bases, and 13 bases separated the two germline ends. This CDR3 is built from 15 residues. The chain combines TRBV5-5 with TRBJ1-1; possible D gene TRBD1, 6 bases. The specimen sequenced was peripheral blood. The receptor was isolated from an older man with acute or convalescent COVID-19. The CDR3 nucleotides read TGTGCCAGCAGCCGAATAAGACAGGTGAACACTGAAGCTTTCTTT. This sequence encodes CASSRIRQVNTEAFF.